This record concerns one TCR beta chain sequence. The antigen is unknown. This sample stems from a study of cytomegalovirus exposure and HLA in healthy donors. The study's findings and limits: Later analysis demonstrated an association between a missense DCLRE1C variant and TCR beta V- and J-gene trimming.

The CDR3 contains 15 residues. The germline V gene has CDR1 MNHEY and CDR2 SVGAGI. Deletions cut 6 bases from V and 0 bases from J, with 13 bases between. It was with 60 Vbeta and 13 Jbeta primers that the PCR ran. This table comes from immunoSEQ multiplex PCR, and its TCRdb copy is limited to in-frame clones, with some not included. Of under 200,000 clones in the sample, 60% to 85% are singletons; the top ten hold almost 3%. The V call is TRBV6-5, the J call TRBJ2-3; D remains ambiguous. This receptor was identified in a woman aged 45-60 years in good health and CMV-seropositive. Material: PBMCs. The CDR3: CASRLGATSTDTQYF. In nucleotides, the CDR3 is TGTGCCAGCAGGCTCGGAGCAACTAGCACAGATACGCAGTATTTT.